Below, 6 T cell receptor beta chains from the same sample are listed, as sequenced in a study of blood T cell repertoires in COVID-19. Here immunoSEQ multiplex PCR was the method, and the copy in TCRdb shows in-frame clones only, minus some. The repertoire consists of roughly 260,000 clones, with roughly nine tenths occurring once and the leading ten covering approximately 1.2%. The specimen sequenced was PBMCs or T cells enriched from blood (not recorded which). These receptors all come from a human donor in a cohort exposed to, infected with or recovered from COVID-19 (not recorded which). The donor label of this sample is uncertain.

This clone has a single count. The chain employs TRBV6-5 and TRBJ1-2; 7 nucleotides line up with TRBD1. V trimming: 5 bases; J trimming: 4 bases; junction bases outside the gene matches: 7. Germline assignment: CDR1 MNHEY and CDR2 SVGAGI. The CDR3 consists of 14 residues. This chain's CDR3 is CASSRQQGTYGYTF. The DNA of the CDR3 is TGTGCCAGCAGTCGCCAACAGGGGACCTATGGCTACACCTTC.

The chain carries TRBV6-6 and TRBJ2-7, with TRBD1 matching 9 bases. With V trimmed by 6 bases and J by 0 bases, 6 bases remained unmatched. The CDR3 extends over 15 amino acids. Germline-derived CDR1 and CDR2 are MNHNY and SVGAGI (reference sequence). CDR3 in amino acids: CASSGRTGASYEQYF. CDR3 DNA: TGTGCCAGCAGCGGTAGGACAGGGGCCTCCTACGAGCAGTACTTC.

This clone was seen once. This CDR3 is CAIGQGSNTGELFF. The CDR3 DNA reads as TGTGCCATCGGTCAGGGGTCGAACACCGGGGAGCTGTTTTTT. The chain is built from TRBV10-3 and TRBJ2-2, with a possible D match to TRBD1 (6 bases). Looked up from germline, CDR1 is ENHRY and CDR2 is SYGVKD. This CDR3 is built from 14 residues. V lost 8 bases and J lost 0, with 10 bases in between.

This chain links TRBV7-2 with TRBJ2-2, with 7 bases aligning to TRBD2. The CDR3 length is 17 residues. Germline V lookup: CDR1 SGHTA, CDR2 FQGNSA. V shed 5 bases, J shed 4 bases, and the junction held 13 bases outside the gene matches. The CDR3 reads CASSQSSGAGGTGELFF. CDR3 in DNA: TGTGCCAGCAGCCAATCCAGCGGGGCTGGGGGCACCGGGGAGCTGTTTTTT.

Remarks on this clone: Different DNA sequences within this sample yield the same CDR3. The chain combines TRBV5-1 with TRBJ2-3; 10 bases line up with TRBD2. Unmatched junction bases numbered 2, after V lost 0 bases and J lost 1 base. CDR3 size: 16 residues. Germline V gene sequence: CDR1 SGHRS, CDR2 YFSETQ. CDR3 DNA: TGCGCCAGCAGCTTGGACCTAGCGGGGGGCACAGATACGCAGTATTTT. Its translation is CASSLDLAGGTDTQYF.

This clone was detected a few times. The chain carries TRBV12-5 and TRBJ2-7; 8 bases match TRBD2. This CDR3 comprises 14 residues. V was pared by 5 bases and J by 5 bases, with 8 bases of the junction left unmatched. Germline CDR1 reads LGHNT; CDR2 reads FRNRAP. CDR3 loop: CASGMDGGADEQYF. The CDR3, as DNA: TGTGCTAGTGGTATGGACGGGGGGGCCGACGAGCAGTACTTC.